What follows are 23 T cell receptor beta chains derived from one specimen sequenced in a study of human T cells and chemical hapten exposure. TCRdb re-analysed the RACE reads in MiXCR, keeping a single row per CDR3 protein. The sample yields roughly 40,000 distinct CDR3 sequences, around 12% seen once. Time point in this sample: pre-sensitization, week 0. Treatment here: therapeutic diphenylcyclopropenone sensitization with weekly scalp DPC. Specimen: whole blood, collected in connection with sensitization to the hapten diphenylcyclopropenone (DPC). The receptors were gathered from a woman under 40 with alopecia areata. Some clones in this sample may be carry-over from other donors' samples.

The rearrangement links TRBV20-1 to TRBJ2-7, with 9 bases identical to TRBD2. The J segment lost 6 bases and the V segment lost 5 bases, leaving 5 bases of the junction unmatched. Germline lookup yields CDR1 DFQATT and CDR2 SNEGSKA (reference sequence). The length of the CDR3 is 12 residues. CDR3 protein: CSASGLAGEQYF. CDR3 DNA sequence: TGCAGTGCTTCGGGACTAGCAGGCGAGCAGTACTTC.

This chain uses TRBV2 with TRBJ2-5; D call uncertain. This CDR3 has 11 residues. Germline assignment: CDR1 SNHLY and CDR2 FYNNEI. The ends were cut back, 8 bases at V and 4 bases at J, with 8 bases in the middle. This chain's CDR3 is CASGPRETQYF. The CDR3 coding sequence is TGTGCCAGCGGGCCCCGAGAGACCCAGTACTTC.

The chain couples TRBV9 to TRBJ1-4; 10 positions match TRBD1. V shed 2 bases and J 8 bases; nucleotides not matched to a gene: 3. Germline CDR1 SGDLS, CDR2 YYNGEE. The CDR3 has 14 residues. CDR3 sequence (DNA): TGTGCCAGCAGCGTCGGACAGGGGGGAGAAAAACTGTTTTTT. Its protein product is CASSVGQGGEKLFF.

This clonotype is a singleton in its sample. This chain connects TRBV10-3 to TRBJ1-1; possible D gene TRBD1, 5 bases. The CDR3 consists of 13 residues. Per the germline V gene, CDR1 is ENHRY and CDR2 is SYGVKD. V was trimmed by 0 bases and J by 10 bases, leaving 12 bases between them. The CDR3 spells CAISESTDTVAFF. CDR3 bases: TGTGCCATCAGTGAGTCAACGGACACAGTAGCTTTCTTT.

This clonotype has just a few counts. The genes are TRBV6-1 and TRBJ1-4, with 7 bases aligning to TRBD1. The CDR3 is 13 residues long. Unmatched junction bases numbered 5, after V lost 6 bases and J lost 7 bases. Germline loops: CDR1 MNHNS, CDR2 SASEGT. The CDR3 region is CASSRGGGEKLFF. CDR3 sequence (DNA): TGTGCCAGCAGCAGGGGGGGAGGTGAAAAACTGTTTTTT.

The rearrangement links TRBV2 to TRBJ2-3; 9 bases are a match to TRBD2. Germline V gives CDR1 SNHLY, CDR2 FYNNEI. This CDR3 spans 14 amino acids. V lost 7 bases, J lost 3 bases, and 5 bases stayed unmatched. The CDR3 region is CASMGLAVTDTQYF. DNA of the CDR3: TGTGCCAGCATGGGACTAGCAGTTACAGATACGCAGTATTTT.

The chain recombines TRBV10-3 with TRBJ1-1; no clear D. The CDR3 sequence is 11 residues long. Per the germline V gene, CDR1 is ENHRY and CDR2 is SYGVKD. Trimming cost V 3 bases and J 6 bases, with 5 bases left between them. DNA of the CDR3: TGTGCCATCAGTGATTATTCTGAAGCTTTCTTT. It encodes CAISDYSEAFF.

As for this clonotype: A much bigger clone sits one base away, suggesting this may be a read error. This CDR3 reads CASSFSDPIADTQYF. DNA for the CDR3: TGTGCCAGCAGTTTTTCTGACCCTATCGCAGATACGCAGTATTTT. This chain uses TRBV12-3 or TRBV12-4 with TRBJ2-3, with D hard to call. The V gene lost 3 bases and the J gene lost 4 bases, with 14 bases spanning the gap. The CDR3 consists of 15 residues.

This clonotype was counted a few times. The J gene is TRBJ1-4, the V gene TRBV3-1, with D uncertain. CDR3 length: 15 amino acids. Germline CDR1 and CDR2: LGHDT and YNNKEL (reference sequence). With 3 bases removed from V and 4 bases from J, the gap between germline ends came to 12 bases. The CDR3 protein is CASSQSPGSNEKLFF. As DNA, the CDR3 is TGTGCCAGCAGCCAGTCCCCCGGGAGTAATGAAAAACTGTTTTTT. The whole variable domain, remainder taken from reference TRBV3-1 and TRBJ1-4, is DTAVSQTPKYLVTQMGNDKSIKCEQNLGHDTMYWYKQDSKKFLKIMFSYNNKELIINETVPNRFSPKSPDKAHLNLHINSLELGDSAVYFCASSQSPGSNEKLFFGSGTQLSVL.

This clonotype was found many times. The V and J genes are TRBV18 and TRBJ1-1; 7 bases line up with TRBD1. The CDR3 spans 18 residues. Trimming at V came to 4 bases and at J to 5 bases, leaving 19 bases not matched to a gene. Germline values: CDR1 KGHSH, CDR2 LQKENI. CDR3 sequence reads: CASSHSATGTQGWTEAFF. The CDR3 DNA is TGTGCCAGCTCACACTCGGCGACAGGGACCCAAGGGTGGACTGAAGCTTTCTTT.

At least ten counts were recorded for this clonotype. The chain joins TRBV6-5 to TRBJ2-5; a possible D gene is TRBD2 (6 bases). Trimming removed 3 bases at V and 0 bases at J, with 14 bases between. The CDR3 contains 16 residues. From germline, CDR1 is MNHEY and CDR2 SVGAGI. Here the CDR3 DNA reads TGTGCCAGCAGTTATCCTCGGGGGACCCACCAAGAGACCCAGTACTTC. Translation: CASSYPRGTHQETQYF.

This clonotype was found a few times. The rearrangement joins TRBV7-2 to TRBJ1-3; D ambiguous. The V end was cut by 7 bases, the J end by 0 bases, with 10 bases between. Germline CDR1 is SGHTA and CDR2 is FQGNSA. This CDR3 is 14 amino acids long. The CDR3: CASKGSYSGNTIYF. In DNA form, the CDR3 reads TGTGCCAGCAAGGGTTCTTACTCTGGAAACACCATATATTTT.

This clonotype has more than one count but fewer than ten. This chain uses TRBV29-1 with TRBJ2-7, with 8 positions matching TRBD2. The V gene's germline CDR1 is SQVTM and CDR2 ANQGSEA. Germline trimming cut 7 bases from V and 2 bases from J; bases unmatched to any gene: 7. The length of the CDR3 is 13 residues. The chain's CDR3 is CSGGYGGAYEQYF. The CDR3 DNA follows: TGCAGCGGCGGGTACGGGGGGGCCTACGAGCAGTACTTC.

This clonotype appeared many times. This chain links TRBV19 with TRBJ2-1, with 7 positions matching TRBD1. CDR1 is LNHDA, CDR2 SQIVND, per germline (reference sequence). The CDR3 contains 16 residues. With V trimmed by 3 bases and J by 2 bases, 7 bases remained unmatched. The CDR3 reads CASSIRGTAPYNEQFF. CDR3 nucleotides: TGTGCCAGTAGTATTCGTGGGACAGCGCCCTACAATGAGCAGTTCTTC.

This clonotype was detected many times. The chain links TRBV5-4 to TRBJ2-1, with a tentative D call TRBD1 (5 bases). This CDR3 region has 17 residues. Germline values: CDR1 SGHNT, CDR2 YYREEE (reference sequence). V shed 4 bases and J shed 8 bases, with 25 bases lying between them. The CDR3 DNA follows: TGTGCCAGCAGCCCCTCGGCAGGTTCCTTTAGGGGCGATGAGCAGTTCTTC. It is translated as CASSPSAGSFRGDEQFF.

The chain combines TRBV27 with TRBJ2-1; D is unclear. Between the trimmed V and J ends, which lost 2 bases and 0 bases, there was a span of 8 bases. The germline V gene encodes CDR1 MNHEY and CDR2 SMNVEV (reference sequence). The CDR3 has 15 residues. Here the CDR3 reads CASSLLISSYNEQFF. Written as DNA, the CDR3 is TGTGCCAGCAGTTTACTGATTAGCTCCTACAATGAGCAGTTCTTC.

V usage is TRBV12-5 and J usage is TRBJ2-5, with unresolved D. V was trimmed by 3 bases and J by 2 bases, leaving 13 bases between them. The CDR3 totals 15 residues. The germline V gene encodes CDR1 LGHNT and CDR2 FRNRAP. The CDR3 region is CASGLDRMDQETQYF. Here the CDR3 DNA reads TGTGCTAGTGGTTTAGACCGAATGGATCAAGAGACCCAGTACTTC.

This clonotype was seen only a few times. This sequence joins TRBV5-1 and TRBJ2-3; 14 bases map to TRBD2. The length of the CDR3 is 19 residues. CDR1 is SGHRS, CDR2 YFSETQ, per germline. The J segment lost 0 bases and the V segment lost 2 bases, leaving 8 bases of the junction unmatched. CDR3 nucleotides: TGCGCCAGCAGCTTATCCGGGACTAGCGGGAGAAAAAGCACAGATACGCAGTATTTT. Translating gives CASSLSGTSGRKSTDTQYF.

This clonotype was seen repeatedly, ten times or more. This chain connects TRBV29-1 to TRBJ2-1; 14 nucleotides line up with TRBD2. The CDR3 totals 16 residues. Germline CDR1 SQVTM, CDR2 ANQGSEA. Trimming removed 5 bases from V and 5 bases from J; junction bases left unmatched: 8. The CDR3 sequence is CSVKKTSGRGNNEQFF. The CDR3 DNA sequence: TGCAGCGTTAAAAAGACTAGCGGGAGGGGCAACAATGAGCAGTTCTTC.

This sequence joins TRBV19 and TRBJ2-1; weak D call: TRBD2 (5 bases). The CDR3 sequence is 13 residues long. The germline V and J ends were trimmed by 6 bases and 6 bases, with 12 bases remaining between them. CDR1 is LNHDA and CDR2 is SQIVND in the germline V gene (reference sequence). As DNA, the CDR3 is TGTGCCAGTAGGGCGGGCAGATTCAATGAGCAGTTCTTC. This codes for CASRAGRFNEQFF.

The chain joins TRBV28 to TRBJ2-5; possibly TRBD2 for D (5 bases). V lost 6 bases and J 7 bases, leaving 6 bases between the germline ends. CDR1 and CDR2 from the germline V gene are MDHEN and SYDVKM. This CDR3 comprises 10 residues. This chain's CDR3 is CASSRGTQYF. Written as DNA, the CDR3 is TGTGCCAGCAGCCGGGGGACCCAGTACTTC.

There are many counts of this clonotype. V usage is TRBV10-3 and J usage is TRBJ2-6; no definite D call. Germline V gene data show CDR1 as ENHRY and CDR2 as SYGVKD. This CDR3 is built from 13 residues. V lost 6 bases, J lost 3 bases, and 6 bases lay in between. CDR3 protein: CAIRSDGANVLTF. DNA of the CDR3: TGTGCCATCAGATCAGATGGGGCCAACGTCCTGACTTTC.

The chain joins TRBV5-1 to TRBJ2-3; D uncertain. The CDR3 is 15 residues long. The germline CDR1 and CDR2 sequences are SGHRS and YFSETQ. V was shortened by 3 bases and J by 1 base, with 12 bases between the two germline ends. The CDR3 region is CASSSRTTGTDTQYF. DNA of the CDR3: TGCGCCAGCAGCTCCCGTACGACTGGCACAGATACGCAGTATTTT.